One and the same sample provided the 14 T cell receptor beta chains below, sequenced in a study of blood T cell repertoires in COVID-19. Profiled with immunoSEQ multiplex PCR; TCRdb holds only in-frame clones, not every one. This table has some 200,000 clones, 80% appearing once. The sample taken for sequencing was PBMCs or T cells enriched from blood (not recorded which). Source of these receptors: a woman aged 40 to 49 with acute COVID-19.

V usage is TRBV7-5 and J usage is TRBJ2-7; the D call of TRBD1 is as the table states it, not checked on the DNA. TRBV7-5 is shown as a pseudogene. This CDR3 comprises 13 residues. CDR3 loop: CARSQASVEEQYF. In DNA, the CDR3 is TGTGCCAGAAGCCAGGCCTCGGTGGAAGAGCAGTACTTC.

The chain recombines TRBV28 with TRBJ2-7; tentative D call: TRBD2 (5 bases). The CDR3 contains 13 residues. Deletions cut 10 bases from V and 3 bases from J, with 16 bases between. Germline CDR1 is MDHEN and CDR2 is SYDVKM. In DNA, the CDR3 is TGTGCCACCTCGATTCGGGGAGACTACGAGCAGTACTTC. It specifies CATSIRGDYEQYF.

V is TRBV29-1 and J is TRBJ2-2; D unresolved. The germline gives CDR1 SQVTM, CDR2 ANQGSEA. V was pared by 4 bases and J by 1 base, with 10 bases between. CDR3 size: 14 residues. In nucleotides, the CDR3 is TGCAGCGTTGGGGCCTACTTGAACACCGGGGAGCTGTTTTTT. Its translation is CSVGAYLNTGELFF.

The chain employs TRBV30 and TRBJ2-5; TRBD2 aligns across 8 bases. V shed 7 bases and J 4 bases; nucleotides not matched to a gene: 8. Germline CDR1 and CDR2: GTSNPN and SVGIG (reference sequence). The CDR3 consists of 13 residues. The CDR3 DNA reads TGTGCCTCGATAGCGGGGTTAGGAGAGACCCAGTACTTC. Encoded protein: CASIAGLGETQYF.

This chain links TRBV28 with TRBJ1-4, with D maybe TRBD1 (6 bases). CDR1 is MDHEN, CDR2 SYDVKM, per germline. The CDR3 is 15 residues long. V shed 4 bases and J shed 7 bases, with 16 bases lying between them. The CDR3 DNA reads as TGTGCCAGCAGTTACTCGACAGGACGGGTTGAAAAACTGTTTTTT. It translates to CASSYSTGRVEKLFF. Complete variable domain (other parts from reference TRBV28 and TRBJ1-4): DVKVTQSSRYLVKRTGEKVFLECVQDMDHENMFWYRQDPGLGLRLIYFSYDVKMKEKGDIPEGYSVSREKKERFSLILESASTNQTSMYLCASSYSTGRVEKLFFGSGTQLSVL.

The gene calls are TRBV29-1 and TRBJ2-1, with 7 bases that match TRBD2. The CDR3 totals 13 residues. V was pared by 8 bases and J by 4 bases, with 8 bases of the junction left unmatched. Germline V CDR1 and CDR2: SQVTM, ANQGSEA. The CDR3 protein is CSTWGGVYNEQFF. DNA of the CDR3: TGCAGCACATGGGGGGGAGTTTACAATGAGCAGTTCTTC.

The rearrangement links TRBV7-9 to TRBJ1-5; maybe TRBD1 (5 bases). CDR1 is SEHNR and CDR2 is FQNEAQ in the germline V gene (reference sequence). The CDR3 extends over 17 amino acids. Trimming removed 7 bases from V and 0 bases from J, with 19 bases in between. CDR3: CASTPIGADYSNQPQHF. DNA for the CDR3: TGTGCCAGCACCCCAATTGGGGCAGATTATAGCAATCAGCCCCAGCATTTT.

This clone has at least ten counts. Other DNA sequences from this sample encode an identical CDR3 as well. The chain is built from TRBV6-4 and TRBJ2-2, with a tentative D call TRBD1 (6 bases). This CDR3 comprises 14 residues. V gave up 2 bases and J gave up 2 bases, with 6 bases separating them. Looked up from germline, CDR1 is MRHNA and CDR2 is SNTAGT. The CDR3: CASSDGTNTGELFF. The CDR3 DNA reads TGTGCCAGCAGTGACGGGACAAACACCGGGGAGCTGTTTTTT.

This chain joins TRBV7-3 and TRBJ1-1; D is perhaps TRBD1 (5 bases). CDR1 and CDR2 from the germline V gene are SGHTA and FQGTGA. This CDR3 has 13 residues. V dropped 5 bases and J dropped 3 bases, with 10 bases sitting between them. Here the CDR3 reads CASSPGWDTEAFF. The DNA of the CDR3 is TGTGCCAGCAGCCCAGGGTGGGACACTGAAGCTTTCTTT.

This chain uses TRBV28 with TRBJ2-4; maybe TRBD2 (6 bases). The germline V gene encodes CDR1 MDHEN and CDR2 SYDVKM. The CDR3 is 15 amino acids. Trimming pared 2 bases from V and 0 bases from J, leaving 8 bases between. CDR3 bases: TGTGCCAGCAGTTTAACGGGACTAGCCAAAAACATTCAGTACTTC. This sequence encodes CASSLTGLAKNIQYF.

This clone was detected only a few times. The V gene is TRBV28, the J gene TRBJ2-7, with D maybe TRBD2 (6 bases). CDR3 length equals 15 residues. The V gene's germline CDR1 is MDHEN and CDR2 SYDVKM. Trimming removed 6 bases from V and 1 base from J, with 16 bases in between. In nucleotides, the CDR3 is TGTGCCAGCAGCCCGACGCGGGGACGTTCCTACGAGCAGTACTTC. As protein: CASSPTRGRSYEQYF.

The V and J genes are TRBV6-6 and TRBJ1-2; D is unclear. Trimming cost V 6 bases and J 4 bases, with 9 bases left between them. Per the germline V gene, CDR1 is MNHNY and CDR2 is SVGAGI (reference sequence). CDR3 size: 12 residues. The CDR3 nucleotides read TGTGCCAGCAGCCCCGGGTTCTATGGCTACACCTTC. It codes for CASSPGFYGYTF.

The J gene is TRBJ1-2, the V gene TRBV19; 9 bases map to TRBD1. The CDR3 has 15 amino acids. With V trimmed by 6 bases and J by 2 bases, 7 bases remained unmatched. CDR1 and CDR2 from the germline V gene are LNHDA and SQIVND (reference sequence). CDR3 sequence reads: CASRTTDRGNYGYTF. The CDR3 bases are TGTGCCAGTAGGACTACCGACAGGGGGAACTATGGCTACACCTTC.

This clone was counted at least ten times. The chain has TRBV11-2 and TRBJ1-3, with D possibly matching TRBD1 (6 bases). The V gene lost 1 base and the J gene lost 3 bases, with 16 bases spanning the gap. Germline loops: CDR1 SGHAT, CDR2 FQNNGV. The CDR3 consists of 17 residues. Here the CDR3 DNA reads TGTGCCAGCAGCTTAGCTTTAGGGGGGGCCGTTGGAAACACCATATATTTT. Its protein is CASSLALGGAVGNTIYF.